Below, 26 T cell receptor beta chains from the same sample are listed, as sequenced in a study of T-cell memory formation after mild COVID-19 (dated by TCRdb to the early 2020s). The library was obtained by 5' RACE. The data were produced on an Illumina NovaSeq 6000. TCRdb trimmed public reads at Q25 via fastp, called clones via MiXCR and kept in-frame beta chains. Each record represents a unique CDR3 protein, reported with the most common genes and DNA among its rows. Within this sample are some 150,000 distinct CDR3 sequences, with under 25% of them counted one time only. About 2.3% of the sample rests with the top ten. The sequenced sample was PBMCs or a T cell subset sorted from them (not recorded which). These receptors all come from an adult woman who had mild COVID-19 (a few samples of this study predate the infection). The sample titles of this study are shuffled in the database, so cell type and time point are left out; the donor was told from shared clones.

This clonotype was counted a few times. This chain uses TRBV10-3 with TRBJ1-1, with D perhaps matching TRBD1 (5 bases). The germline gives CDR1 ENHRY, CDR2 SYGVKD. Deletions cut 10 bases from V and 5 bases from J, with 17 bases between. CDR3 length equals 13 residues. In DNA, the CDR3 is TGTGCCACCAATCAGGGAGCTGAAACTGAAGCTTTCTTT. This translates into CATNQGAETEAFF.

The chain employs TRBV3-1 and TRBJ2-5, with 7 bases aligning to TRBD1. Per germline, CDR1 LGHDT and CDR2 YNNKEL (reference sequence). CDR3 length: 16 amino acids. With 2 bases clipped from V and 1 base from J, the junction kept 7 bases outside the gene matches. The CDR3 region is CASSQRGTAVQETQYF. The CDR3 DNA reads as TGTGCCAGCAGCCAAAGAGGGACAGCCGTCCAAGAGACCCAGTACTTC.

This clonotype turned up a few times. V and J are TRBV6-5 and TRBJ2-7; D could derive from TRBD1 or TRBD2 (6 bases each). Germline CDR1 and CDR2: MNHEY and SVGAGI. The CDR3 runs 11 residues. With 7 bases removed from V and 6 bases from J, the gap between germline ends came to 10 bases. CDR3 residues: CASIGGAEQYF. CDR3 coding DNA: TGTGCCAGCATCGGGGGCGCCGAGCAGTACTTC.

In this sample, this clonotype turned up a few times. The CDR3 nucleotides are TGTGCCACCAGTGACCTCAGCGGGGGGGTGAACACCGGGGAGCTGTTTTTT. Translated, it gives CATSDLSGGVNTGELFF. This chain joins TRBV24-1 and TRBJ2-2; TRBD2 aligns across 10 bases. Germline V gene data show CDR1 as KGHDR and CDR2 as SFDVKD. The trim removed 4 bases at V and 1 base at J, leaving 5 bases unmatched. The CDR3 extends over 17 amino acids.

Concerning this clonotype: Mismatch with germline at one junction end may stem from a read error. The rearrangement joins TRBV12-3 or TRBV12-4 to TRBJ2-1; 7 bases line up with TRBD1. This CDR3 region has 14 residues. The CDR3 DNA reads TGTGCCAGCAGTTTGAGACAGGGACCTACGAAGGTTATCTTC. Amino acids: CASSLRQGPTKVIF.

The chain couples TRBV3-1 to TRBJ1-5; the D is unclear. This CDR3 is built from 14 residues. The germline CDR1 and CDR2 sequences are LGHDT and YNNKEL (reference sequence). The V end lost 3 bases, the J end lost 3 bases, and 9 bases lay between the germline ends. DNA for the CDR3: TGTGCCAGCAGCCAGGGTTTTACCAATCAGCCCCAGCATTTT. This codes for CASSQGFTNQPQHF.

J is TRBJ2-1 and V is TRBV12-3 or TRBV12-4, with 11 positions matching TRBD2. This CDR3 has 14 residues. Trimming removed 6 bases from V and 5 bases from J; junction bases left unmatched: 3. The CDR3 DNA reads TGTGCCAGCAGACTAGCGGGAGCTAACAATGAGCAGTTCTTC. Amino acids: CASRLAGANNEQFF.

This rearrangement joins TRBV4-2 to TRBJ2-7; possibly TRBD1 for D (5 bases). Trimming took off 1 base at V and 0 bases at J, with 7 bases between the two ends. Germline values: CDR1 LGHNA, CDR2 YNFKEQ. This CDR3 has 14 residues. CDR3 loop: CASSQGQNSYEQYF. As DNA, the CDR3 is TGTGCCAGCAGCCAAGGACAGAACTCCTACGAGCAGTACTTC.

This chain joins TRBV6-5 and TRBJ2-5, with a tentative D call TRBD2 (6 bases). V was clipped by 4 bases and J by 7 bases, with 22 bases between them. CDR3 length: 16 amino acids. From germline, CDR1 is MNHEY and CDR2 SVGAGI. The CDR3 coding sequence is TGTGCCAGCAGTTCTAAACCGGGACTTCAGGGAGGGACCCAGTACTTC. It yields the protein CASSSKPGLQGGTQYF.

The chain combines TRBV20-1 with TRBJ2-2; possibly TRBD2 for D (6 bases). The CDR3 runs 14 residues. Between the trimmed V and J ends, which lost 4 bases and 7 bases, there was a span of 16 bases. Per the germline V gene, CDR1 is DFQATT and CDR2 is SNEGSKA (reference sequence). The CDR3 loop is CSAKEGSAGGELFF. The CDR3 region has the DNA TGCAGTGCTAAGGAGGGTAGCGCCGGCGGGGAGCTGTTTTTT.

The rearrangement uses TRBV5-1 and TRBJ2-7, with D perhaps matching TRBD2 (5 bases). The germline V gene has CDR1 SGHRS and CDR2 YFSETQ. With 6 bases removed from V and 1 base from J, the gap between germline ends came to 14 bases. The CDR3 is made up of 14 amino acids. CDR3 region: CASTPDLQSYEQYF. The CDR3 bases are TGCGCCAGCACCCCGGACTTGCAATCCTACGAGCAGTACTTC.

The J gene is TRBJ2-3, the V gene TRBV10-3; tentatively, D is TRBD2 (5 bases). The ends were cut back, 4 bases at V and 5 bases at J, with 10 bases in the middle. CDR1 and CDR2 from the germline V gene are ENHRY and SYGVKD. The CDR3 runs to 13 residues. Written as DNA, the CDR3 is TGTGCCATCAGTGTTACTAGTGGAGATACGCAGTATTTT. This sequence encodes CAISVTSGDTQYF.

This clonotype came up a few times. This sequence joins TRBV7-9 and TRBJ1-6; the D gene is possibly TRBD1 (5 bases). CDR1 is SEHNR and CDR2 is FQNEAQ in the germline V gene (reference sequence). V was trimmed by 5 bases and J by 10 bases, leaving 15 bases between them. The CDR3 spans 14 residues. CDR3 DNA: TGTGCCAGCAGCCTAGAGGGGCGTGCCTCACCCCTCCACTTT. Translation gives CASSLEGRASPLHF.

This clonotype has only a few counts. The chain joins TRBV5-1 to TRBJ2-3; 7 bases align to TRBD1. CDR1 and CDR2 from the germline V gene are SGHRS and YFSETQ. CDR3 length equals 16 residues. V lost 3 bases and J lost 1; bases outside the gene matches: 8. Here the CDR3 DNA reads TGCGCCAGCAGCTCACGCCCCGGACAGGGCACAGATACGCAGTATTTT. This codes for CASSSRPGQGTDTQYF.

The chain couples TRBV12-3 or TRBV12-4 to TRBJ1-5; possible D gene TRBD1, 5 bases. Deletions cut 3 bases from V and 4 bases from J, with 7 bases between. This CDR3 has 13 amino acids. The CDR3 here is CASSLQGNQPQHF. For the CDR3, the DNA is TGTGCCAGCAGTTTGCAGGGAAATCAGCCCCAGCATTTT.

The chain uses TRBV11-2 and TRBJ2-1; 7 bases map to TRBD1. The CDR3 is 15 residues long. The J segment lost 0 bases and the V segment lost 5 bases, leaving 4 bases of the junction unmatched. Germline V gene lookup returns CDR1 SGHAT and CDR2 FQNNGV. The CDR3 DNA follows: TGTGCCAGCAGCCTACAGGGGAGCTCCTACAATGAGCAGTTCTTC. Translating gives CASSLQGSSYNEQFF.

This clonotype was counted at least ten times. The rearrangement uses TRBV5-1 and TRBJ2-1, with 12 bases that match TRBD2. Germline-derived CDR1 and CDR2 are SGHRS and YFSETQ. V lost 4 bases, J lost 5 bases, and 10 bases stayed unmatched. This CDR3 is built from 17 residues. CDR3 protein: CASSPGLAGLFHNEQFF. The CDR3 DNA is TGCGCCAGCAGCCCCGGACTAGCGGGACTGTTCCACAATGAGCAGTTCTTC. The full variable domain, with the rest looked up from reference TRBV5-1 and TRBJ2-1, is KAGVTQTPRYLIKTRGQQVTLSCSPISGHRSVSWYQQTPGQGLQFLFEYFSETQRNKGNFPGRFSGRQFSNSRSEMNVSTLELGDSALYLCASSPGLAGLFHNEQFFGPGTRLTVL.

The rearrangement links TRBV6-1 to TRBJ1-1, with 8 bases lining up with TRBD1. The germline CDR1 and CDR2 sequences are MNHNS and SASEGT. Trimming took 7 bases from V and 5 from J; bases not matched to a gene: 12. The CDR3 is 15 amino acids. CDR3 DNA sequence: TGTGCCAGCACCGAGCTTACAGGGGGTTGGACTGAAGCTTTCTTT. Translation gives CASTELTGGWTEAFF.

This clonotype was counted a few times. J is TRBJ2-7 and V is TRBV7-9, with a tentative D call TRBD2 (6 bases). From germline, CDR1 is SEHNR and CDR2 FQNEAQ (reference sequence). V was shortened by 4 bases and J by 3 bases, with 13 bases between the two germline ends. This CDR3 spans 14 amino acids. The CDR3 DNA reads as TGTGCCAGCAGCTCGACAGCGGGCGACTACGAGCAGTACTTC. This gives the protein CASSSTAGDYEQYF.

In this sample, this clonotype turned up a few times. The CDR3 coding sequence is TGTGCCAGCAGCCACATGGCAGCGGACGAGCAGTACTTC. Translation gives CASSHMAADEQYF. The V and J genes are TRBV5-6 and TRBJ2-7, with D possibly being TRBD2 (5 bases). Per germline, CDR1 SGHDT and CDR2 YYEEEE. The CDR3 sequence is 13 residues long. V lost 4 bases to trimming and J lost 5 bases, with 13 bases between them.

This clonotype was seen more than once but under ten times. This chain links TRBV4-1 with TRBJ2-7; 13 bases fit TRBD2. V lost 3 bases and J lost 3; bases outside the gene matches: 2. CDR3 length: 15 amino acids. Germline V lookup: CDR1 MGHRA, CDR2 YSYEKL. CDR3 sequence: CASSQGLAGYYEQYF. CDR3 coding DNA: TGCGCCAGCAGCCAGGGACTAGCGGGATACTACGAGCAGTACTTC.

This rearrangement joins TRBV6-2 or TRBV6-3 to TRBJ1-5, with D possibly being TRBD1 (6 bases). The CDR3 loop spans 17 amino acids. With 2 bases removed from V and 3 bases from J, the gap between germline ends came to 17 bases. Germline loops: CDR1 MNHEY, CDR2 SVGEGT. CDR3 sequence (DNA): TGTGCCAGCAGTTACATCCGACAGGACAGCCCCAATCAGCCCCAGCATTTT. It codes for CASSYIRQDSPNQPQHF.

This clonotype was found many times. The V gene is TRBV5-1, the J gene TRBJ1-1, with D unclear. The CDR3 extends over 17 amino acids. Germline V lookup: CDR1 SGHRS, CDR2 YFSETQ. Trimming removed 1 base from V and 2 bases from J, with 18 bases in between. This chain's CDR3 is CASSLSRYSYNNTEAFF. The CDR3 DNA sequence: TGCGCCAGCAGCTTGAGCCGCTACAGCTACAACAACACTGAAGCTTTCTTT.

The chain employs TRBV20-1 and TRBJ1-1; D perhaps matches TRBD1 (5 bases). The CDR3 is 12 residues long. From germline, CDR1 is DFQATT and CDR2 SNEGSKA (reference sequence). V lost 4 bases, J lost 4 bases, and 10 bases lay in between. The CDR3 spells CSAKQGTTEAFF. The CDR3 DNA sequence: TGCAGTGCTAAGCAGGGAACCACTGAAGCTTTCTTT.

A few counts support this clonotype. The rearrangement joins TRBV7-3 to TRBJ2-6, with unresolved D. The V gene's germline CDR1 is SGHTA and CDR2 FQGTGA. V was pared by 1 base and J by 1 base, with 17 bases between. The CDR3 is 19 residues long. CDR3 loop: CASSLRSRPELSGANVLTF. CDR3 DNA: TGTGCCAGCAGCTTAAGATCCCGGCCAGAACTTTCTGGGGCCAACGTCCTGACTTTC.

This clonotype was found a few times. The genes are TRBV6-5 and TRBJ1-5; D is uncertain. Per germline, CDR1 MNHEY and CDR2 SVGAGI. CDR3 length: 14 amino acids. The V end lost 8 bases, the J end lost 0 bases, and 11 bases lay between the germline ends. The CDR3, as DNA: TGTGCCAGCCGCGGAGGCCTTAGCAATCAGCCCCAGCATTTT. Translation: CASRGGLSNQPQHF.